This T cell receptor (beta chain) was sequenced in a study of metastatic and nonmetastatic thyroid tumors. Looking at the study overall: Repertoire comparison spanned blood and tumor or nodule tissue of malignant and benign thyroid patients.

As handled by the study authors: Between-group CDR3 differences, defined by clinicopathological status, yielded a distant-metastasis classifier for papillary thyroid cancer. TCRdb redid the clone calls on the PCR reads using MiXCR. For this entry, the V and J calls and clone size follow TCRdb and not the study's own pipeline. The sample yields roughly 70,000 clones, about 17% seen once. No patient had received any treatment before thyroid surgery. This clone was detected many times. Deletions cut 4 bases from V and 1 base from J, with 7 bases between. There are 14 residues in the CDR3. Germline-derived CDR1 and CDR2 are MNHEY and SMNVEV (reference sequence).

This sequence joins TRBV27 and TRBJ2-2; D may be TRBD2 (5 bases). Sequenced: blood. The sequence was obtained from a female donor with papillary thyroid cancer or a benign thyroid nodule (not recorded which). Some clones in this sample may be carry-over from other donors' samples. The CDR3 DNA reads TGTGCCAGCAGTTCGGGGAAGAACACCGGGGAGCTGTTTTTT. This translates into CASSSGKNTGELFF.